This TCR beta chain was recorded in a study of T cell repertoires in breast cancer. Study details: Breast cancer patients gave tumors, lymph nodes and blood; healthy donors gave blood. General study results and limits: Approximately 20 TCR pairs shared by seven or more tumors were possibly tumor-specific.

Blocking oligonucleotides added to a second nested PCR suppressed unpaired genes. TCRdb re-called the emulsion pairing reads through MiXCR, storing one row per CDR3 protein. The sample has about 4,400 distinct CDR3 sequences; under 45% are singletons. The expanded emulsion RT-PCR method captured paired alpha and beta chains from CD8+ T cells. Many counts were recorded for this clonotype. Its antigen is unknown. This clonotype originated in a pool of human donors with breast cancer or a healthy control (not recorded which). The sequenced material came from CD8+ T cells.

In DNA, the CDR3 is TGCAGTGCGAATACAGGAGACTATGGCTACACCTTC. Translation gives CSANTGDYGYTF. The chain is built from TRBV20-1 and TRBJ1-2, with TRBD1 as a possible D gene (5 bases). Per the germline V gene, CDR1 is DFQATT and CDR2 is SNEGSKA (reference sequence). The V gene lost 6 bases and the J gene lost 3 bases, with 11 bases spanning the gap. The CDR3 consists of 12 residues.